Each of the 21 T cell receptor beta chains below was sequenced from the same sample in a study of T-cell memory formation after mild COVID-19 (dated by TCRdb to about 2021). The library was produced with 5' RACE. The sample was run on an Illumina NovaSeq 6000. Clones were called with MiXCR by TCRdb after fastp trimmed the public reads at Q25, and only in-frame beta chains were retained. A single entry per CDR3 protein holds the most common genes and DNA from its merged rows. The sample includes hundreds of thousands of distinct CDR3 sequences, with around a quarter observed a single time. The top ten clones comprise about an eighth of the sample. What was sequenced was PBMCs or a T cell subset sorted from them (not recorded which). The receptors here all came from an adult woman who had mild COVID-19 (a few samples of this study predate the infection). The sample titles of this study are shuffled in the database, so cell type and time point are left out; the donor was told from shared clones.

The table lists this clonotype with a few counts. The V call is TRBV12-3 or TRBV12-4, the J call TRBJ1-5; D gene uncertain. With 3 bases removed from V and 2 bases from J, the gap between germline ends came to 8 bases. The CDR3 extends over 14 amino acids. CDR3 amino acids: CASSFGVGNQPQHF. CDR3 coding DNA: TGTGCCAGCAGTTTCGGGGTGGGCAATCAGCCCCAGCATTTT.

J is TRBJ2-5 and V is TRBV10-3, with D possibly being TRBD1 (6 bases). This CDR3 has 14 amino acids. Trimming pared 6 bases from V and 2 bases from J, leaving 13 bases between. Germline-derived CDR1 and CDR2 are ENHRY and SYGVKD. Written as DNA, the CDR3 is TGTGCCATCAGCCCGACAGGCCTACAAGAGACCCAGTACTTC. Encoded protein: CAISPTGLQETQYF.

The rearrangement uses TRBV25-1 and TRBJ2-5; 9 bases are a match to TRBD2. The CDR3 has 11 residues. CDR1 is MGHDK and CDR2 is SYGVNS in the germline V gene. J was trimmed by 9 bases and V by 8 bases; bases with no gene match: 4. The CDR3 bases are TGTGCCAGCGGACTAGCGCAGCCCCAGTACTTC. Translated: CASGLAQPQYF.

This clonotype was seen more than once but under ten times. The chain employs TRBV6-2 or TRBV6-3 and TRBJ2-7; D uncertain. V gave up 0 bases and J gave up 5 bases, with 5 bases separating them. The length of the CDR3 is 12 residues. In germline, CDR1 is MNHEY, CDR2 SVGEGT. The CDR3 DNA follows: TGTGCCAGCAGTTACTCCTGGAACGAGCAGTACTTC. It specifies CASSYSWNEQYF.

The J gene is TRBJ2-7, the V gene TRBV20-1; D is possibly TRBD2 (6 bases). Trimming stripped 2 bases from V and 5 bases from J, with 13 bases between. The germline V gene encodes CDR1 DFQATT and CDR2 SNEGSKA (reference sequence). This CDR3 has 13 amino acids. CDR3 DNA: TGCAGTGCTAGAACCCTCGGGGGAAACGAGCAGTACTTC. The encoded protein is CSARTLGGNEQYF.

V gene TRBV20-1 combines with J gene TRBJ2-7, with D possibly being TRBD2 (5 bases). The CDR3 extends over 14 amino acids. Germline V gives CDR1 DFQATT, CDR2 SNEGSKA (reference sequence). V was pared by 1 base and J by 0 bases, with 10 bases between. The chain's CDR3 is CSARVRSGSYEQYF. In DNA form, the CDR3 reads TGCAGTGCTAGAGTACGGAGCGGCTCCTACGAGCAGTACTTC.

This clonotype was counted only a few times. V usage is TRBV5-1 and J usage is TRBJ2-1; 8 bases are a match to TRBD2. V was pared by 2 bases and J by 4 bases, with 5 bases of the junction left unmatched. Germline V gene lookup returns CDR1 SGHRS and CDR2 YFSETQ. The CDR3 runs 15 residues. CDR3 residues: CASSFAGGGYNEQFF. Here the CDR3 DNA reads TGCGCCAGCAGCTTTGCGGGAGGTGGTTACAATGAGCAGTTCTTC.

The chain couples TRBV7-9 to TRBJ1-2; TRBD1 is a possible D gene (5 bases). The CDR3 is 15 residues long. Germline CDR1 is SEHNR and CDR2 is FQNEAQ (reference sequence). V was pared by 5 bases and J by 0 bases, with 13 bases between. CDR3: CASSPGPRANYGYTF. The CDR3, as DNA: TGTGCCAGCAGCCCGGGACCGAGAGCTAACTATGGCTACACCTTC.

This chain joins TRBV7-9 and TRBJ2-1; 9 bases fit TRBD1. Germline CDR1 and CDR2: SEHNR and FQNEAQ (reference sequence). The V gene end was trimmed by 0 bases and the J gene end by 9 bases; junction bases not matched to a gene: 3. The CDR3 totals 14 residues. For the CDR3, the DNA is TGTGCCAGCAGCTTAGCGGGACAGGGTCTTGAGCAGTTCTTC. As protein: CASSLAGQGLEQFF.

This clonotype is a singleton in its sample. The CDR3 is CASSRETDMNTEAFF. The CDR3 DNA reads TGTGCCAGCTCACGAGAGACAGACATGAACACTGAAGCTTTCTTT. The gene calls are TRBV18 and TRBJ1-1; TRBD1 is a possible D gene (5 bases). Germline CDR1 reads KGHSH; CDR2 reads LQKENI. V gave up 4 bases and J gave up 0 bases, with 12 bases separating them. The CDR3 covers 15 residues.

This clonotype was recorded a few times. This sequence joins TRBV29-1 and TRBJ2-5; tentatively, D is TRBD2 (6 bases). Germline V gene data show CDR1 as SQVTM and CDR2 as ANQGSEA. The CDR3 sequence is 14 residues long. V shed 0 bases and J shed 5 bases, with 13 bases lying between them. For the CDR3, the DNA is TGCAGCGTTGAAGAGGGGAGGAGCGGTGAGACCCAGTACTTC. It encodes CSVEEGRSGETQYF.

The rearrangement uses TRBV6-5 and TRBJ1-6; no clear D gene. This CDR3 spans 13 amino acids. Germline CDR1 and CDR2: MNHEY and SVGAGI. V was shortened by 5 bases and J by 6 bases, with 8 bases between the two germline ends. The CDR3 spells CASSQLLNSPLHF. The CDR3 bases are TGTGCCAGCAGTCAATTACTTAATTCACCCCTCCACTTT.

The chain is built from TRBV12-3 or TRBV12-4 and TRBJ2-7; TRBD2 aligns across 7 bases. V trimming: 4 bases; J trimming: 4 bases; junction bases outside the gene matches: 16. This CDR3 has 17 amino acids. This CDR3 is CASSSPPGSGDSYEQYF. As DNA, the CDR3 is TGTGCCAGCAGTTCCCCCCCCGGGAGCGGGGATTCTTACGAGCAGTACTTC.

The V gene is TRBV19, the J gene TRBJ2-5; 12 bases are a match to TRBD2. The V segment lost 6 bases and the J segment 7 bases; nucleotides outside the gene matches: 12. The CDR3 has 16 amino acids. Looked up from germline, CDR1 is LNHDA and CDR2 is SQIVND (reference sequence). CDR3 in DNA: TGTGCCAGTAGCCAACAAGGACTAGCGGGGCCATCGACCCAGTACTTC. Its protein product is CASSQQGLAGPSTQYF.

The rearrangement uses TRBV5-5 and TRBJ1-3; no firm D call. The CDR3 is made up of 16 amino acids. Deletions cut 1 base from V and 1 base from J, with 12 bases between. Germline CDR1 reads SGHKS; CDR2 reads YYEKEE (reference sequence). CDR3 region: CASSLRAGYSGNTIYF. In DNA, the CDR3 is TGTGCCAGCAGCTTGAGGGCGGGGTATTCTGGAAACACCATATATTTT.

The table lists this clonotype with many counts. The chain employs TRBV12-3 or TRBV12-4 and TRBJ2-2, with no clear D. The CDR3 extends over 15 amino acids. Trimming removed 3 bases from V and 13 bases from J, with 21 bases in between. The chain's CDR3 is CASSLNHPAVLGLFF. The DNA of the CDR3 is TGTGCCAGCAGTTTGAACCACCCGGCCGTGTTGGGGCTGTTTTTT.

J is TRBJ2-1 and V is TRBV6-5; 10 bases match TRBD2. V dropped 2 bases and J dropped 6; count of bases not matched to a gene: 10. CDR3 length equals 17 residues. In germline, CDR1 is MNHEY, CDR2 SVGAGI. CDR3 sequence: CASSYHTAGGPRNEQFF. The CDR3, as DNA: TGTGCCAGCAGTTACCATACAGCGGGGGGGCCGCGCAATGAGCAGTTCTTC.

V usage is TRBV12-3 or TRBV12-4 and J usage is TRBJ2-7, with D perhaps matching TRBD1 or TRBD2 (5 bases each). The V end lost 3 bases, the J end lost 7 bases, and 22 bases lay between the germline ends. CDR3 size: 16 residues. The CDR3 DNA is TGTGCCAGCAGTTTGGTTCTCGGGACGCGCGCCAGGGAGCAGTACTTC. Its translation is CASSLVLGTRAREQYF.

J is TRBJ1-2 and V is TRBV14; D possibly corresponds to TRBD1 (6 bases). Germline CDR1 SGHDN, CDR2 FVKESK. With 1 base removed from V and 0 bases from J, the gap between germline ends came to 15 bases. CDR3 size: 17 residues. Here the CDR3 DNA reads TGTGCCAGCAGCCAAGTAGACGCCCAGGGGCCTAACTATGGCTACACCTTC. Encoded protein: CASSQVDAQGPNYGYTF.

CDR3 bases: TGCGCCAGCAGCCAAGGACGGGCAACTAATGAAAAACTGTTTTTT. Translation gives CASSQGRATNEKLFF. The chain uses TRBV4-1 and TRBJ1-4; D ambiguous. Germline V gene data show CDR1 as MGHRA and CDR2 as YSYEKL. This CDR3 has 15 amino acids. The V end lost 1 base, the J end lost 0 bases, and 6 bases lay between the germline ends.

The chain uses TRBV20-1 and TRBJ1-5, with 7 nucleotides matching TRBD1. Germline assignment: CDR1 DFQATT and CDR2 SNEGSKA (reference sequence). The CDR3 spans 16 residues. J lost 6 bases, V lost 6 bases, and 17 bases had no gene match. CDR3 DNA sequence: TGCAGTGCCCAAGTGACGACAGGGTATGATCCTCAGCCCCAGCATTTT. Translating it yields CSAQVTTGYDPQPQHF.